This T cell receptor (beta chain) comes out of a study of siplizumab effects on memory and regulatory T cells. Study-wide findings and caveats: Mappable CD4+ clones that were alloreactive averaged about 69% Treg-derived with siplizumab versus 25% to 30% in controls. Many proliferating CD4+ or CD8+ clones remained unclassified. Roughly 75-95% of them could not be assigned either a naive or a memory phenotype.

V dropped 4 bases and J dropped 7; count of bases not matched to a gene: 14. This CDR3 comprises 15 residues. The germline gives CDR1 SGHNT, CDR2 YYREEE (reference sequence). The assay covered 95,000 to 100,000 TCR templates per sample. Repertoires were generated with immunoSEQ multiplex PCR, while TCRdb's copy carries only in-frame clones and drops some. The table has approximately 48,000 clones, over 90% seen once. This clone was detected once. Antigen: not known. Sequencing was done on a sample of CD8+ T cells sorted from blood. This chain connects TRBV5-4 to TRBJ2-7; 7 bases line up with TRBD2. This clonotype was sampled from a human donor in good health. The CDR3 nucleotides are TGTGCCAGCAGCCTTAATCCCGGGCTGGGAGGGGAGCAGTACTTC. Protein: CASSLNPGLGGEQYF.